These 30 T cell receptor beta chains were all obtained from the same sample, sequenced in a study of T cell repertoires in cytomegalovirus infection. One entry per CDR3 protein results from TCRdb running MiXCR on the reads. The sample consists of about 230,000 distinct CDR3 sequences, approximately 22% of them appearing once. The specimen sequenced was CD8+ T cells from PBMCs. All receptors derive from a human donor in good health (CMV status not recorded). Some clones in this sample may be carry-over from other donors' samples.

This clonotype was recorded at least ten times. The chain recombines TRBV11-1 with TRBJ1-2, with D perhaps matching TRBD1 (6 bases). Germline loops: CDR1 SGHAT, CDR2 FQDESV (reference sequence). Trimming left V 3 bases short and J 4 bases short, with 18 bases between. The CDR3 runs 16 residues. For the CDR3, the DNA is TGTGCCAGCAGCTTGGACCAGACACAGGGTTTCTATGGCTACACCTTC. It is translated as CASSLDQTQGFYGYTF.

The CDR3 spells CASSLGILAGFNEQFF. The CDR3 DNA sequence: TGTGCCAGCAGCTTAGGGATCCTAGCGGGATTCAATGAGCAGTTCTTC. The chain combines TRBV7-2 with TRBJ2-1; 9 nucleotides match TRBD2. Germline V gene data show CDR1 as SGHTA and CDR2 as FQGNSA. The CDR3 contains 16 residues. V lost 1 base, J lost 6 bases, and 7 bases stayed unmatched. Looking up the rest from reference TRBV7-2 and TRBJ2-1 gives the full variable domain: GAGVSQSPSNKVTEKGKDVELRCDPISGHTALYWYRQSLGQGLEFLIYFQGNSAPDKSGLPSDRFSAERTGGSVSTLTIQRTQQEDSAVYLCASSLGILAGFNEQFFGPGTRLTVL.

This clonotype has a count of ten or more. The gene calls are TRBV12-5 and TRBJ2-1; TRBD1 might be the D (6 bases). Trimming shortened V by 4 bases and J by 9 bases, and 13 bases separated the two germline ends. CDR1 LGHNT and CDR2 FRNRAP come from the germline V gene. The CDR3 covers 13 residues. The CDR3 DNA is TGTGCTAGTGGTTCAGGGGATCCCCGTGAGCAGTTCTTC. Translated: CASGSGDPREQFF.

This chain uses TRBV28 with TRBJ2-1; 11 bases map to TRBD1. V was clipped by 7 bases and J by 9 bases; unmatched bases: 11. Germline V lookup: CDR1 MDHEN, CDR2 SYDVKM. CDR3 length: 15 amino acids. The CDR3 sequence is CASTEGQGEVGEQFF. In nucleotides, the CDR3 is TGTGCCAGCACCGAGGGACAGGGGGAGGTCGGTGAGCAGTTCTTC.

The rearrangement uses TRBV4-1 and TRBJ2-7; a possible D gene is TRBD1 (5 bases). Trimming cost V 1 base and J 3 bases, with 7 bases left between them. CDR1 and CDR2 from the germline V gene are MGHRA and YSYEKL. The CDR3 is 13 amino acids. CDR3 DNA sequence: TGCGCCAGCAGCCAAGGGGGCAACTACGAGCAGTACTTC. It specifies CASSQGGNYEQYF.

V usage is TRBV11-2 and J usage is TRBJ2-5; no firm D call. This CDR3 has 14 residues. Per germline, CDR1 SGHAT and CDR2 FQNNGV. The V end lost 2 bases, the J end lost 5 bases, and 12 bases lay between the germline ends. CDR3 DNA sequence: TGTGCCAGCAGCTTATATCGGGCGGCGGAGACCCAGTACTTC. Translated: CASSLYRAAETQYF.

The table lists this clonotype with many counts. This chain joins TRBV7-9 and TRBJ1-5; possibly TRBD1 for D (5 bases). Germline values: CDR1 SEHNR, CDR2 FQNEAQ (reference sequence). The CDR3 totals 15 residues. Trimming left V 6 bases short and J 1 base short, with 13 bases between. The CDR3 sequence is CASSQSGTSNQPQHF. For the CDR3, the DNA is TGTGCCAGCAGTCAGTCCGGGACCAGCAATCAGCCCCAGCATTTT.

This clonotype has at least ten counts. V gene TRBV7-8 combines with J gene TRBJ1-3; TRBD1 matches at 12 bases. With V trimmed by 5 bases and J by 3 bases, 11 bases remained unmatched. Germline-derived CDR1 and CDR2 are SGHVS and FQNEAQ. The CDR3 is 18 residues long. CDR3 region: CASSQYPGQGAIGNTIYF. DNA for the CDR3: TGTGCCAGCAGCCAATACCCGGGACAGGGGGCGATTGGAAACACCATATATTTT. The full variable domain, in which reference TRBV7-8 and TRBJ1-3 provide the parts outside the CDR3, is GAGVSQSPRYKVAKRGQDVALRCDPISGHVSLFWYQQALGQGPEFLTYFQNEAQLDKSGLPSDRFFAERPEGSVSTLKIQRTQQEDSAVYLCASSQYPGQGAIGNTIYFGEGSWLTVV.

The V and J genes are TRBV2 and TRBJ2-5; TRBD2 might be the D (5 bases). The V end was cut by 3 bases, the J end by 4 bases, with 15 bases between. CDR1 SNHLY and CDR2 FYNNEI come from the germline V gene. The CDR3 has 15 residues. CDR3 DNA sequence: TGTGCCAGCAGTGAGTCATTAGCGTCGGGAGAGACCCAGTACTTC. This codes for CASSESLASGETQYF.

In this sample, this clonotype turned up a few times. The V gene is TRBV28, the J gene TRBJ2-1; D unclear. The germline V and J ends were trimmed by 5 bases and 0 bases, with 11 bases remaining between them. The CDR3 has 15 amino acids. CDR1 is MDHEN, CDR2 SYDVKM, per germline. The CDR3 coding sequence is TGTGCCAGCAGTCCCCGGCCGAGCTCCTACAATGAGCAGTTCTTC. It specifies CASSPRPSSYNEQFF.

This clonotype was seen at least ten times. The CDR3 protein is CASSLYLGDQPQHF. CDR3 in DNA: TGTGCCAGCAGCTTATACCTCGGGGATCAGCCCCAGCATTTT. The chain is built from TRBV7-2 and TRBJ1-5; no reliable D call. CDR3 size: 14 residues. Looked up from germline, CDR1 is SGHTA and CDR2 is FQGNSA. V lost 2 bases, J lost 5 bases, and 10 bases lay in between.

This clonotype came up a few times. The V and J genes are TRBV7-9 and TRBJ2-5; a possible D gene is TRBD2 (6 bases). This CDR3 spans 16 amino acids. Germline CDR1 SEHNR, CDR2 FQNEAQ (reference sequence). V lost 2 bases, J lost 2 bases, and 15 bases lay in between. The CDR3 DNA is TGTGCCAGCAGCTTAATACCCGCGCGGGAACAAGAGACCCAGTACTTC. Amino acid sequence: CASSLIPAREQETQYF.

This clonotype was counted between two and nine times. V is TRBV12-3 or TRBV12-4 and J is TRBJ2-5; TRBD1 matches 10 bases. Losses at the gene ends were 5 bases for V and 5 bases for J; bases not matched to a gene: 8. CDR3 length: 15 residues. The CDR3 is CASSPDRGQGETQYF. For the CDR3, the DNA is TGTGCCAGCAGTCCCGACAGGGGGCAAGGGGAGACCCAGTACTTC.

V is TRBV29-1 and J is TRBJ2-7; D may be TRBD1 (5 bases). Per germline, CDR1 SQVTM and CDR2 ANQGSEA. This CDR3 has 13 residues. V was clipped by 6 bases and J by 2 bases, with 14 bases between them. The CDR3 protein is CSVLLTGAYEQYF. The CDR3 DNA reads TGCAGCGTCCTACTAACAGGTGCCTACGAGCAGTACTTC.

On this clonotype itself: A read error may explain this, as a much larger clone is one base away. CDR3 in amino acids: CASSPPADIQYF. For the CDR3, the DNA is TGTGCCAGCAGCCCACCGGCGGACATTCAGTACTTC. This chain links TRBV7-4 with TRBJ2-4; D is unclear. Trimming took 5 bases from V and 8 from J, leaving 10 bases between them. The CDR3 contains 12 residues. CDR1 SGHVT and CDR2 SQSDAQ come from the germline V gene.

This clonotype has ten or more counts. The chain employs TRBV7-9 and TRBJ2-5; D is unclear. V was shortened by 5 bases and J by 2 bases, with 15 bases between the two germline ends. The CDR3 runs to 15 residues. Germline V lookup: CDR1 SEHNR, CDR2 FQNEAQ (reference sequence). The CDR3 DNA reads as TGTGCCAGCAGCCCCCGATCCGGGCAGCAAGAGACCCAGTACTTC. It translates to CASSPRSGQQETQYF.

This clonotype occurred many times. The chain carries TRBV7-9 and TRBJ2-5; TRBD1 is a possible D gene (5 bases). This CDR3 comprises 15 residues. CDR1 and CDR2 from the germline V gene are SEHNR and FQNEAQ (reference sequence). Trimming cost V 1 base and J 1 base, with 10 bases left between them. CDR3 protein: CASSLVDSFQETQYF. The CDR3 DNA reads TGTGCCAGCAGCTTAGTCGACAGTTTCCAAGAGACCCAGTACTTC.

V gene TRBV29-1 combines with J gene TRBJ2-3; 7 nucleotides match TRBD1. The CDR3 consists of 13 residues. The germline CDR1 and CDR2 sequences are SQVTM and ANQGSEA. The J segment lost 4 bases and the V segment lost 4 bases, leaving 5 bases of the junction unmatched. The CDR3 loop is CSVGQGVADTQYF. CDR3 nucleotides: TGCAGCGTTGGTCAGGGGGTTGCAGATACGCAGTATTTT.

This clonotype was seen repeatedly, ten times or more. The gene calls are TRBV6-5 and TRBJ1-1, with D unclear. CDR3 length equals 13 residues. Germline V gene sequence: CDR1 MNHEY, CDR2 SVGAGI. V was cut by 4 bases and J by 2 bases, with 8 bases left in between. For the CDR3, the DNA is TGTGCCAGCAGTTTGGACCGCAACACTGAAGCTTTCTTT. Protein sequence: CASSLDRNTEAFF.

This clonotype has a handful of counts. This chain joins TRBV6-9 and TRBJ2-3; 11 bases match TRBD2. This CDR3 comprises 14 residues. Germline assignment: CDR1 MNHGY and CDR2 SVAAGI. After removal of 11 bases from V and 3 bases from J, the junction contained 7 bases not matched to a gene. CDR3 sequence: CAGPTSGGTDTQYF. In DNA, the CDR3 is TGTGCCGGCCCAACTAGCGGGGGAACAGATACGCAGTATTTT.

This clonotype was detected only a few times. This sequence joins TRBV7-8 and TRBJ2-3; D is ambiguous. Trimming left V 8 bases short and J 0 bases short, with 9 bases between. The germline CDR1 and CDR2 sequences are SGHVS and FQNEAQ. This CDR3 has 13 residues. CDR3 bases: TGTGCCAGCCGCCCCACTAGCACAGATACGCAGTATTTT. It codes for CASRPTSTDTQYF.

Here the CDR3 reads CASSLEGPEQFF. CDR3 coding DNA: TGTGCCAGCAGTTTAGAGGGGCCTGAGCAGTTCTTC. V gene TRBV12-3 or TRBV12-4 combines with J gene TRBJ2-1; D is possibly TRBD1 (5 bases). Between the trimmed V and J ends, which lost 1 base and 9 bases, there was a span of 7 bases. The CDR3 spans 12 residues.

This chain links TRBV28 with TRBJ1-2, with D tentatively TRBD1 (5 bases). The germline V gene encodes CDR1 MDHEN and CDR2 SYDVKM. Trimming removed 5 bases from V and 4 bases from J, with 23 bases in between. The CDR3 runs to 17 residues. The CDR3 nucleotides read TGTGCCAGCAGTCTTGGGGGACTGCCTTGGGCCTTCTATGGCTACACCTTC. Protein: CASSLGGLPWAFYGYTF.

This clonotype was seen ten or more times. This chain links TRBV6-6 with TRBJ2-3, with D perhaps matching TRBD1 or TRBD2 (5 bases each). In germline, CDR1 is MNHNY, CDR2 SVGAGI (reference sequence). The CDR3 spans 13 residues. The V gene lost 9 bases and the J gene lost 1 base, with 11 bases spanning the gap. CDR3 DNA sequence: TGTGCCAGAATGGGGCGGGGCACAGATACGCAGTATTTT. Translated, it gives CARMGRGTDTQYF.

This chain links TRBV29-1 with TRBJ1-1; D might be TRBD1 (5 bases). The germline V and J ends were trimmed by 4 bases and 6 bases, with 12 bases remaining between them. CDR3 length: 12 residues. From germline, CDR1 is SQVTM and CDR2 ANQGSEA. The CDR3 protein is CSVAREGSEAFF. The CDR3 DNA reads TGCAGCGTTGCCAGGGAAGGATCTGAAGCTTTCTTT.

This clonotype was counted between two and nine times. V gene TRBV27 combines with J gene TRBJ2-1; D remains unclear. V lost 1 base to trimming and J lost 6 bases, with 10 bases between them. Germline V gene data show CDR1 as MNHEY and CDR2 as SMNVEV (reference sequence). The CDR3 has 14 amino acids. CDR3 coding DNA: TGTGCCAGCAGTTTATGGGGAATGGGCAATGAGCAGTTCTTC. This sequence encodes CASSLWGMGNEQFF.

This clonotype appeared many times. The rearrangement links TRBV7-2 to TRBJ2-7; 8 positions match TRBD2. The V gene end was trimmed by 5 bases and the J gene end by 6 bases; junction bases not matched to a gene: 9. The CDR3 length is 14 residues. Germline lookup yields CDR1 SGHTA and CDR2 FQGNSA. CDR3 amino acids: CASSPDGGGPEQYF. The CDR3 DNA sequence: TGTGCCAGCAGCCCAGACGGCGGGGGGCCCGAGCAGTACTTC.

V and J are TRBV24-1 and TRBJ2-5; TRBD2 aligns across 8 bases. The V segment lost 4 bases and the J segment 0 bases; nucleotides outside the gene matches: 3. The germline CDR1 and CDR2 sequences are KGHDR and SFDVKD. CDR3 length equals 15 residues. CDR3 coding DNA: TGTGCCACCAGTGACGTACTAGCGGACCAAGAGACCCAGTACTTC. Amino acids: CATSDVLADQETQYF.

The rearrangement uses TRBV30 and TRBJ2-1; D might be TRBD1 or TRBD2, each matching 6 bases. The CDR3 has 14 residues. V dropped 6 bases and J dropped 10 bases, with 22 bases sitting between them. Germline lookup yields CDR1 GTSNPN and CDR2 SVGIG (reference sequence). The CDR3 DNA sequence: TGTGCCTGTGAGCCGGGGGCAGGGCTAAAGGAGCAGTTCTTC. Protein sequence: CACEPGAGLKEQFF.

Many counts were recorded for this clonotype. V and J are TRBV20-1 and TRBJ2-7; tentative D call: TRBD1 (6 bases). Germline CDR1 reads DFQATT; CDR2 reads SNEGSKA (reference sequence). The CDR3 covers 20 residues. The V end lost 3 bases, the J end lost 5 bases, and 35 bases lay between the germline ends. The CDR3 reads CSARPSHSVSGHLRGDEQYF. For the CDR3, the DNA is TGCAGTGCTAGGCCCAGTCATTCGGTTTCGGGACACCTCCGTGGTGACGAGCAGTACTTC.